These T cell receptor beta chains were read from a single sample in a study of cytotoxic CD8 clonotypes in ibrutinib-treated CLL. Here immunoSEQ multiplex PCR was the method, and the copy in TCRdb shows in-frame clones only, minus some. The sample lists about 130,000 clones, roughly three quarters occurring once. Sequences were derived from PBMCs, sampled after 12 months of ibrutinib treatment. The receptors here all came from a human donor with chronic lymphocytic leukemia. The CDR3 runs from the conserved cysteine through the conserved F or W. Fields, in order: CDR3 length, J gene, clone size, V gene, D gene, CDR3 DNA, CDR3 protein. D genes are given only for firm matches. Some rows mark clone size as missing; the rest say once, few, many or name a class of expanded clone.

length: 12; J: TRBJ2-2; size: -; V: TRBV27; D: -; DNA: TGTGCCAGCAGTTTATGGCCCGGGGAGCTGTTTTTT; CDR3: CASSLWPGELFF
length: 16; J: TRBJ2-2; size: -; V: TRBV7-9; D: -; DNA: TGTGCCAGCAGCTTGCGACAGGCTTCGAACACCGGGGAGCTGTTTTTT; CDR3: CASSLRQASNTGELFF
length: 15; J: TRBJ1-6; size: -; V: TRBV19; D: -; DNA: TGTGCCAGTAGTACCGCGGGGTTGCTGGATTCACCCCTCCACTTT; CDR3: CASSTAGLLDSPLHF
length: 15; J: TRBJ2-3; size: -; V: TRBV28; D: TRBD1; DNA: TGTGCCAGCAGTCCAGGGACAGGAAACACAGATACGCAGTATTTT; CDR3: CASSPGTGNTDTQYF
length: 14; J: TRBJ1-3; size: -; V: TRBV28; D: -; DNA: TGTGCCAGCGATACAGGGACTTCGGGAAACACCATATATTTT; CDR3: CASDTGTSGNTIYF
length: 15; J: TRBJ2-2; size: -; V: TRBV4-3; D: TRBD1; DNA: TGCGCCAGCAGCCAAGCACAAACAGGGGCCGGGGAGCTGTTTTTT; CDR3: CASSQAQTGAGELFF
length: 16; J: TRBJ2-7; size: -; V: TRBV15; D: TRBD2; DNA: TGTGCCACCAGCAGAGAAGCCGGGACTAGGACCTACGAGCAGTACTTC; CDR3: CATSREAGTRTYEQYF
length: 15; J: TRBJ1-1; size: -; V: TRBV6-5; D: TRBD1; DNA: TGTGCCAGCAGTTCAAGACAGGGGGGCAACACTGAAGCTTTCTTT; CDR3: CASSSRQGGNTEAFF
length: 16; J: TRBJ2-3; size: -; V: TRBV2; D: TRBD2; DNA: TGTGCCAGCAGTGTGGGACTAGCGGGGGAGATAGATACGCAGTATTTT; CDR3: CASSVGLAGEIDTQYF
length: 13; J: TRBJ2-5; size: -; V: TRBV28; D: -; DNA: TGTGCCAGCAGTTTATTGGGGCCGGAGACCCAGTACTTC; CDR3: CASSLLGPETQYF
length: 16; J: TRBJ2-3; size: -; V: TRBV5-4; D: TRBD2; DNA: TGTGCCAGCACCCCTTCGCTAGCGGGGAGCACAGATACGCAGTATTTT; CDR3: CASTPSLAGSTDTQYF
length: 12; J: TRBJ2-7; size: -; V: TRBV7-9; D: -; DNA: TGTGCCAGCAGTCCTTTTGGCTACGAGCAGTACTTC; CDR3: CASSPFGYEQYF
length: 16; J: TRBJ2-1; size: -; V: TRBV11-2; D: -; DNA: TGTGCCAGCAGCGGTAGCGGCGGGATAAGGGAAAATGAGCAGTTCTTC; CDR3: CASSGSGGIRENEQFF
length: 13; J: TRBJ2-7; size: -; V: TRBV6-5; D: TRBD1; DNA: TGTGCCAGCACAAGGGACAGGCGCCACGAGCAGTACTTC; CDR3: CASTRDRRHEQYF
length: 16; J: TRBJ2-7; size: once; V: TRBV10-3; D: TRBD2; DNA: TGTGCCATCAGTGAATTACGGCGGGAGTATAAAGACGAGCAGTACTTC; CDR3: CAISELRREYKDEQYF
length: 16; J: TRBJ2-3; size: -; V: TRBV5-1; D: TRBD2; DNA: TGCGCCAGCAGCTGGTGGACTAGCGGGGGCACAGATACGCAGTATTTT; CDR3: CASSWWTSGGTDTQYF
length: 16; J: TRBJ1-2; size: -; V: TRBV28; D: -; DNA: TGTGCCAGCAGTCCCCCCGAGAGGCCACTAAACTATGGCTACACCTTC; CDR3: CASSPPERPLNYGYTF